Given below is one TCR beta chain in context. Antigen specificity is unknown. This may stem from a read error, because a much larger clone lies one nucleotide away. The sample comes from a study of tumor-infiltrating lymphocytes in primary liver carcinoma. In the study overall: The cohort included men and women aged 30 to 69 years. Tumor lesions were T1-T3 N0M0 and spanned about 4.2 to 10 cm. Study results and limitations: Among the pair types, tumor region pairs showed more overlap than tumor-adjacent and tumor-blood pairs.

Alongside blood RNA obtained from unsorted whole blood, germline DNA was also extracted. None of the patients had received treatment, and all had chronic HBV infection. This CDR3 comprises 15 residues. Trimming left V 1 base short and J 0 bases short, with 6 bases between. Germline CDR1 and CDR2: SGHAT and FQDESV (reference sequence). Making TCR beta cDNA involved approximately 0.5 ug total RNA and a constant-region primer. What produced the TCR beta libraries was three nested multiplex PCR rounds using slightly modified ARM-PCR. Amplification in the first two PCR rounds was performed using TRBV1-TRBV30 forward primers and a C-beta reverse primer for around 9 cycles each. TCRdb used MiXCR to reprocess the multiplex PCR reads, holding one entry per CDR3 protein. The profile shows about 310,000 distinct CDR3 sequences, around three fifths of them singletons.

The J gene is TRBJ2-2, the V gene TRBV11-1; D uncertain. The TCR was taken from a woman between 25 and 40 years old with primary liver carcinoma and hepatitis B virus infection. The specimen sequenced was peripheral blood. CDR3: CASSLERANTGELFF. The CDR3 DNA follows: TGTGCCAGCAGCTTAGAACGTGCGAACACCGGGGAGCTGTTTTTT.